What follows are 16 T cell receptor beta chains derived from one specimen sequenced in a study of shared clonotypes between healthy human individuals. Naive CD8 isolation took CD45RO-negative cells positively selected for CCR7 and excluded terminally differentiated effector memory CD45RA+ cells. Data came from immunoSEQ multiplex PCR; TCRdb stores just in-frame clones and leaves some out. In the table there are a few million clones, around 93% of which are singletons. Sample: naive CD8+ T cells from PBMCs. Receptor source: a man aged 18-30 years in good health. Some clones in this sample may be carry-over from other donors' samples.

DNA for the CDR3: TGTGCCACCTCTTCCGAGGGATATCAGCCCCAGCATTTT. As protein: CATSSEGYQPQHF. This chain connects TRBV6-1 to TRBJ1-5; D uncertain. The V and J ends lost 10 bases and 5 bases respectively, with 15 bases between them. The CDR3 totals 13 residues. Germline V CDR1 and CDR2: MNHNS, SASEGT.

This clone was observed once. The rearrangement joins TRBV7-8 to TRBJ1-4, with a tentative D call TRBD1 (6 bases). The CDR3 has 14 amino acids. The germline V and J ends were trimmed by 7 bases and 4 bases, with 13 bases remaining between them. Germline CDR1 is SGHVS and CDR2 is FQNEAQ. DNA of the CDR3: TGTGCCAGCACTCAAGGGACAAGTAATGAAAAACTGTTTTTT. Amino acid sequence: CASTQGTSNEKLFF.

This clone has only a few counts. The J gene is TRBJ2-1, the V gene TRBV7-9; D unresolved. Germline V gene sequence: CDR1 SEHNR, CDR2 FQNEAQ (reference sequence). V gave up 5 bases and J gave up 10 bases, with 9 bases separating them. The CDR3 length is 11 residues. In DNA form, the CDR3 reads TGTGCCAGCAGCGTTGGATCAGAGCAGTTCTTC. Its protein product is CASSVGSEQFF.

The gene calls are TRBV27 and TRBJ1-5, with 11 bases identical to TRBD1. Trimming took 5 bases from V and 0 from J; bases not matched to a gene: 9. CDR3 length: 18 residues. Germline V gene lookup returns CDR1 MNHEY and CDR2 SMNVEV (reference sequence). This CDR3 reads CASSTGTGGRYSNQPQHF. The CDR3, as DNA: TGTGCCAGCAGTACGGGGACAGGGGGTCGGTATAGCAATCAGCCCCAGCATTTT.

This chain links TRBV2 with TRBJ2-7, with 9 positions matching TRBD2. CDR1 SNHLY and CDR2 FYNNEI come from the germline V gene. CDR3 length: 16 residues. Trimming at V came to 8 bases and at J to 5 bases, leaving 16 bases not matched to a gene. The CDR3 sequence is CASLGGTSSRGHEQYF. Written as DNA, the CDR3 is TGTGCCAGCCTTGGTGGGACTAGCAGTAGAGGCCACGAGCAGTACTTC.

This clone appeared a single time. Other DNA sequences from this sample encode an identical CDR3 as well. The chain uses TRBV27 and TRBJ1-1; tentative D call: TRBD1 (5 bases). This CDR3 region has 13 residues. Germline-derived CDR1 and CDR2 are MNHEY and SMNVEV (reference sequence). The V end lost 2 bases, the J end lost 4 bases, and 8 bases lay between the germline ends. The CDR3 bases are TGTGCCAGCAGTTTAGGAGGGGCCACTGAAGCTTTCTTT. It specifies CASSLGGATEAFF.

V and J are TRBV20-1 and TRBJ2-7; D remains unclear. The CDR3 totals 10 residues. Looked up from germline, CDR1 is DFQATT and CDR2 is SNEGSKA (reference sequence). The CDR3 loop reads CSQQFHEQYF. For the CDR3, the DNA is TGCAGCCAGCAGTTCCACGAGCAGTACTTC.

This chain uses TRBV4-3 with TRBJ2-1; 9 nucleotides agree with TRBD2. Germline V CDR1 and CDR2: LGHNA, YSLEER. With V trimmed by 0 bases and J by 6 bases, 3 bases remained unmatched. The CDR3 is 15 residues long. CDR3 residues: CASSQDSGSPNEQFF. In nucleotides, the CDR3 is TGCGCCAGCAGCCAAGATAGCGGGAGTCCCAATGAGCAGTTCTTC.

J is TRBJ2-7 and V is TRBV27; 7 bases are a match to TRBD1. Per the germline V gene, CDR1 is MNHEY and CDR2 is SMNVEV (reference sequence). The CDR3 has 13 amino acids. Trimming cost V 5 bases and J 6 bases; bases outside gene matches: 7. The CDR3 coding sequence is TGTGCCAGCAGTAAATACCCAGGGGGCGAGCAGTACTTC. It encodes CASSKYPGGEQYF.

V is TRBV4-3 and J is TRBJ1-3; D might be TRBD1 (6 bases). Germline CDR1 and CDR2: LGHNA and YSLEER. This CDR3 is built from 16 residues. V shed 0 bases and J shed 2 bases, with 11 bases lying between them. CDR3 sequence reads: CASSQDGGAAGNTIYF. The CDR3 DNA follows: TGCGCCAGCAGCCAAGATGGGGGGGCTGCTGGAAACACCATATATTTT.

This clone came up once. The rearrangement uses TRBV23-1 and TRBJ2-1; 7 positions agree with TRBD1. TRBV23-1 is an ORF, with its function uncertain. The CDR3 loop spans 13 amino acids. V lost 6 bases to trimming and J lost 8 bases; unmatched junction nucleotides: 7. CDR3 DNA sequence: TGCGCCAGCAGGATTTCAGACAGGGATGAGCAGTTCTTC. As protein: CASRISDRDEQFF.

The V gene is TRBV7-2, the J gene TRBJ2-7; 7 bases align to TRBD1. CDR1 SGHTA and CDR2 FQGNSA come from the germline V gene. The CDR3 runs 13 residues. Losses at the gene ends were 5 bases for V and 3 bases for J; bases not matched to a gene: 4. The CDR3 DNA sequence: TGTGCCAGCAGCGCATCAGGGGGCTACGAGCAGTACTTC. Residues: CASSASGGYEQYF.

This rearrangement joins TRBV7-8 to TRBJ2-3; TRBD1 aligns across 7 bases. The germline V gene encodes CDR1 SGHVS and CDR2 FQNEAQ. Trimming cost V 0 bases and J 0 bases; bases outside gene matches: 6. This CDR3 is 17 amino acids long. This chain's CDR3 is CASSLAAAGGSTDTQYF. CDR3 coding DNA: TGTGCCAGCAGCTTAGCGGCTGCAGGGGGTAGCACAGATACGCAGTATTTT.

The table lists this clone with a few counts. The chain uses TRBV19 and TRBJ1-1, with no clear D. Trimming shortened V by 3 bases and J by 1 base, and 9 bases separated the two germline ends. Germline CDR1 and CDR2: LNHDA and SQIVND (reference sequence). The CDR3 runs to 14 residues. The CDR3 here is CASSMVQPNTEAFF. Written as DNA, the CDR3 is TGTGCCAGTAGTATGGTACAGCCGAACACTGAAGCTTTCTTT.

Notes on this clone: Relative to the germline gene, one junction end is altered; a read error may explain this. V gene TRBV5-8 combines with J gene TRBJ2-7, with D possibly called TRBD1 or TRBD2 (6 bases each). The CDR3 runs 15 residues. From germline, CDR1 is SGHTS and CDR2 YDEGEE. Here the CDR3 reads CASSWGLLAPQEGVF. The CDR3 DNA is TGTGCCAGCAGCTGGGGGCTTTTGGCCCCACAGGAGGGGGTCTTC. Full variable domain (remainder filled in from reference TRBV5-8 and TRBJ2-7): EAGVTQSPTHLIKTRGQQATLRCSPISGHTSVYWYQQALGLGLQFLLWYDEGEERNRGNFPPRFSGRQFPNYSSELNVNALELEDSALYLCASSWGLLAPQEGVFGPGTRLTVT.

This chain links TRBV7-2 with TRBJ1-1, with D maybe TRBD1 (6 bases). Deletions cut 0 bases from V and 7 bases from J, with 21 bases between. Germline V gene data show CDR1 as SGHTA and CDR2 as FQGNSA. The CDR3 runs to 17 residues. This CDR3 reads CASSLAYLGHLRGEAFF. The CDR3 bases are TGTGCCAGCAGCTTAGCGTACTTGGGACACCTCAGGGGTGAAGCTTTCTTT.